This T cell receptor (beta chain) was sequenced for a study of blood T cell repertoires in COVID-19. Study information: Collection of acute and convalescent COVID-19 samples took place in the United States, Italy and Spain. PBMCs, B-cell-depleted T cells, or T cells provided the cDNA or gDNA that made up the material.

CDR1 and CDR2 from the germline V gene are MNHEY and SVGAGI. The CDR3 consists of 15 residues. The V and J ends lost 7 bases and 6 bases respectively, with 19 bases between them. Followed longitudinally, the Seattle patients had been enrolled during active infection. Authors' methods: Nucleated cell number was recorded as an estimate derived from reference gene primer amplification. Profiling relied on immunoSEQ multiplex PCR, and the TCRdb table lists in-frame clones only, not all of them. The DNA gave D and trimming, while V, J and clone size come from that table. This sample yields roughly 410,000 clones, of which around 91% are seen a single time; roughly 1.4% belongs to the top ten.

This clonotype was sampled from a woman aged 40 to 50 with COVID-19, enrolled during active disease. Sample: peripheral blood. The chain joins TRBV6-5 to TRBJ2-1; TRBD2 is a possible D gene (7 bases). The CDR3 loop is CASTWGGPGANEQFF. CDR3 coding DNA: TGTGCCAGCACCTGGGGGGGCCCCGGGGCCAATGAGCAGTTCTTC.